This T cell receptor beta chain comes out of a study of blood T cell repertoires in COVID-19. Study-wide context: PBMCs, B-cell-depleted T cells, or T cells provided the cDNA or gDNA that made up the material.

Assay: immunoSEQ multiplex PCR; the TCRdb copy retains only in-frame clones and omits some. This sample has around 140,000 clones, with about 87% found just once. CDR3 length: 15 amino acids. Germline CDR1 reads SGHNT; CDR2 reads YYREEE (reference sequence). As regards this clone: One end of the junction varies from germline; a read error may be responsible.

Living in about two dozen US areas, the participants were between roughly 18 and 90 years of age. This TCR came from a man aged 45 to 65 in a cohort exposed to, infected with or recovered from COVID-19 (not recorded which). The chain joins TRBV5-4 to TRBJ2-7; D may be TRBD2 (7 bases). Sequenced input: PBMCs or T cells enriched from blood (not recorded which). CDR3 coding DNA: TGTGCCAGCAGCTTGGGGCAGGAGAGGGGGAGGGCCCTATTCTTC. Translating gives CASSLGQERGRALFF.